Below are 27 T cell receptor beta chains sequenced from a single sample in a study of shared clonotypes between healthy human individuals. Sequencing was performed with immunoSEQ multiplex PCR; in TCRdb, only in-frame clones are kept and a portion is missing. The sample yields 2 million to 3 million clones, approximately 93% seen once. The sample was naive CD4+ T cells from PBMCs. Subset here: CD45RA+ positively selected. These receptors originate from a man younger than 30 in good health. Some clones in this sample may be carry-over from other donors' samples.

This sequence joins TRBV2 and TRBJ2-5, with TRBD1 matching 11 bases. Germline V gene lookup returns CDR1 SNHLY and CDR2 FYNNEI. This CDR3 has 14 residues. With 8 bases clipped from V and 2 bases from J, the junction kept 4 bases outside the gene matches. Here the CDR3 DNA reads TGTGCCAGCGGGTGGGACAGGGGGCAAGAGACCCAGTACTTC. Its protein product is CASGWDRGQETQYF.

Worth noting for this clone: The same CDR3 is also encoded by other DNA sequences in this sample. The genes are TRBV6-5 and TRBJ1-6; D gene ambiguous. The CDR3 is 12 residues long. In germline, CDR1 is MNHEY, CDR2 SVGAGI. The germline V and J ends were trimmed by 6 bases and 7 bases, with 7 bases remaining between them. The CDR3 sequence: CASRGPNSPLHF. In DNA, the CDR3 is TGTGCCAGCAGAGGCCCCAATTCACCCCTCCACTTT.

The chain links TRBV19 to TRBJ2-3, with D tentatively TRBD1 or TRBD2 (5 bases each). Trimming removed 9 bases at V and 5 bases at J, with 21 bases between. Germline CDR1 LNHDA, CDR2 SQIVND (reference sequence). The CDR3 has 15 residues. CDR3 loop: CASSVWDARGDTQYF. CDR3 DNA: TGTGCCAGCTCGGTATGGGACGCCCGCGGAGATACGCAGTATTTT.

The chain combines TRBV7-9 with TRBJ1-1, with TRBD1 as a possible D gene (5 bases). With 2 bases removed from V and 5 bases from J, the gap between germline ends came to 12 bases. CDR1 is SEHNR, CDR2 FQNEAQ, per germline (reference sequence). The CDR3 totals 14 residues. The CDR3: CASSLQGPMTEAFF. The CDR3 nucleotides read TGTGCCAGCAGCTTACAGGGTCCGATGACTGAAGCTTTCTTT.

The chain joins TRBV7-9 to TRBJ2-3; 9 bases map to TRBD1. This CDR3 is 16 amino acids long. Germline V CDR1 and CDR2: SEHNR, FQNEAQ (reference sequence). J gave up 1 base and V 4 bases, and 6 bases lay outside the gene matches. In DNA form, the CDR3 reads TGTGCCAGCAGCTACCGACAGGGGGACGGCACAGATACGCAGTATTTT. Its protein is CASSYRQGDGTDTQYF.

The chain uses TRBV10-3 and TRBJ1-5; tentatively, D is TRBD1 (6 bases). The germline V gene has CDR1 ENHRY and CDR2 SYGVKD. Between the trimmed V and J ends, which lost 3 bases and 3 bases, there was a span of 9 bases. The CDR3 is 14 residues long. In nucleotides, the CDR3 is TGTGCCATCAGTGACAGGGGATACAATCAGCCCCAGCATTTT. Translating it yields CAISDRGYNQPQHF.

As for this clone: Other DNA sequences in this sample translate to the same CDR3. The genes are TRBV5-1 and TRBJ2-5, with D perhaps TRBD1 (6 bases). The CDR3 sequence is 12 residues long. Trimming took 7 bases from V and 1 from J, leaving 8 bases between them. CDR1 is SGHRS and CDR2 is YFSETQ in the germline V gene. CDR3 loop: CASSDSQETQYF. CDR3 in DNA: TGCGCCAGCTCGGACAGCCAAGAGACCCAGTACTTC.

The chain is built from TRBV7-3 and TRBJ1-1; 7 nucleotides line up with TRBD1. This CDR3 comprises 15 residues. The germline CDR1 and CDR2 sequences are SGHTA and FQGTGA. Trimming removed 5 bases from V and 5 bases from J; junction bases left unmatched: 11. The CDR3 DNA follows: TGTGCCAGCAGCGCCCAGGGGCAGGGGGTAACTGAAGCTTTCTTT. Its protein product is CASSAQGQGVTEAFF.

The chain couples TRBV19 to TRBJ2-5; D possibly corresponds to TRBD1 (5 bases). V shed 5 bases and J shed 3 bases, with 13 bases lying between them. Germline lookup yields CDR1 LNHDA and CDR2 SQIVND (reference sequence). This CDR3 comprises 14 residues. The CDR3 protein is CASSFQGRKETQYF. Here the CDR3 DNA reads TGTGCCAGTAGTTTCCAGGGAAGGAAAGAGACCCAGTACTTC.

The CDR3, as DNA: TGTGCCAGCAGCCCGGCGGGGGGCAGTAGCTCCTACGAGCAGTACTTC. As protein: CASSPAGGSSSYEQYF. The genes are TRBV5-4 and TRBJ2-7; 8 nucleotides align to TRBD2. There are 16 residues in the CDR3. The germline gives CDR1 SGHNT, CDR2 YYREEE (reference sequence). V lost 4 bases, J lost 0 bases, and 9 bases stayed unmatched. The complete variable domain, with remaining parts taken from reference TRBV5-4 and TRBJ2-7, reads ETGVTQSPTHLIKTRGQQVTLRCSSQSGHNTVSWYQQALGQGPQFIFQYYREEENGRGNFPPRFSGLQFPNYSSELNVNALELDDSALYLCASSPAGGSSSYEQYFGPGTRLTVT.

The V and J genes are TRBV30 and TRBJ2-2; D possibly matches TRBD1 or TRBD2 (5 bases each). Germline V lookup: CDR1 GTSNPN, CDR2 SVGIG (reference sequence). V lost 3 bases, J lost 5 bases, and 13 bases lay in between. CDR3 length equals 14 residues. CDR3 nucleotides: TGTGCCTGGAGGGGACCAGCGAGGACCGGGGAGCTGTTTTTT. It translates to CAWRGPARTGELFF.

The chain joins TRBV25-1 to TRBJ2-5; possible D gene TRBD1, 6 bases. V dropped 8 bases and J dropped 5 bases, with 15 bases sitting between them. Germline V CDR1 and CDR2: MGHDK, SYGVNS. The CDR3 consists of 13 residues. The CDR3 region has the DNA TGTGCCAGCGGATTACAGGGAGTGGAGACCCAGTACTTC. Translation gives CASGLQGVETQYF.

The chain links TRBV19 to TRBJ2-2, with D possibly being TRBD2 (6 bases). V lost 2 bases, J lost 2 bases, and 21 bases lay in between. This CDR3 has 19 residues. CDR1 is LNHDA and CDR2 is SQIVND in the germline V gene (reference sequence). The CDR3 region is CASSIPLLGLTPNTGELFF. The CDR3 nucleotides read TGTGCCAGTAGTATACCCCTCTTGGGACTTACACCTAACACCGGGGAGCTGTTTTTT.

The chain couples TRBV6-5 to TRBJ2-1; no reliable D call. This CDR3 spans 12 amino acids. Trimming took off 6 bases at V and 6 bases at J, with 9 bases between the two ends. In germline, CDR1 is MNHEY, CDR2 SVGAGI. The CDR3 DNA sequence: TGTGCCAGCAGCACAACGTCCAATGAGCAGTTCTTC. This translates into CASSTTSNEQFF.

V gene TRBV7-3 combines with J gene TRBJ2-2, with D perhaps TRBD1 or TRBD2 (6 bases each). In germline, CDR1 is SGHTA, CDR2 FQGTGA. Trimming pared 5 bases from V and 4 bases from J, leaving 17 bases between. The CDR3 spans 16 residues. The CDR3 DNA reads TGTGCCAGCAGCCTGGGGCCCGGGGGCCTCACCGGGGAGCTGTTTTTT. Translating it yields CASSLGPGGLTGELFF.

The CDR3 spells CASSSRSRVGTEAFF. CDR3 in DNA: TGTGCCAGCAGCTCTAGGTCTCGGGTCGGCACTGAAGCTTTCTTT. V and J are TRBV7-2 and TRBJ1-1; D is ambiguous. From germline, CDR1 is SGHTA and CDR2 FQGNSA. The CDR3 is made up of 15 amino acids. V lost 4 bases, J lost 4 bases, and 16 bases lay in between.

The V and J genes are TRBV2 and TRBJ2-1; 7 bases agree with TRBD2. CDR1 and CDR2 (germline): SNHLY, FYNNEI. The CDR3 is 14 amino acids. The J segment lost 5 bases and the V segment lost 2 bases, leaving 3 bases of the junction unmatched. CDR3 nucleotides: TGTGCCAGCAGTGAAACTAGCGCAAACAATGAGCAGTTCTTC. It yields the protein CASSETSANNEQFF.

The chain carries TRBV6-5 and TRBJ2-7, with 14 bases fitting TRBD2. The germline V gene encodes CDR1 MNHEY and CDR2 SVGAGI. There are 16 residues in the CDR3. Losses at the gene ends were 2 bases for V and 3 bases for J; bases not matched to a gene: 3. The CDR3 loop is CASSYRGTSGSYEQYF. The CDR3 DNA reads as TGTGCCAGCAGTTACCGAGGGACTAGCGGGAGCTACGAGCAGTACTTC.

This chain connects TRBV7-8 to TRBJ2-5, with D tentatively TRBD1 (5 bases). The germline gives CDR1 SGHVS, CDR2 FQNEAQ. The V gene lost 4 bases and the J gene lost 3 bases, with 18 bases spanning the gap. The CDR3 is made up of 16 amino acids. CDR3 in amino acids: CASSWNYAGFEETQYF. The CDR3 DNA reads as TGTGCCAGCAGCTGGAACTACGCAGGGTTCGAAGAGACCCAGTACTTC.

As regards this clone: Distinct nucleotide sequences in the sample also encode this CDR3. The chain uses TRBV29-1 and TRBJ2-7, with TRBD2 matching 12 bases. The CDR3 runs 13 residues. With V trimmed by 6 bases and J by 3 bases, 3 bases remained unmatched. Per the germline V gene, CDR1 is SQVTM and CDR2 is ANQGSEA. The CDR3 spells CSVRGLAGYEQYF. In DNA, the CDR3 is TGCAGCGTCCGGGGACTAGCGGGCTACGAGCAGTACTTC.

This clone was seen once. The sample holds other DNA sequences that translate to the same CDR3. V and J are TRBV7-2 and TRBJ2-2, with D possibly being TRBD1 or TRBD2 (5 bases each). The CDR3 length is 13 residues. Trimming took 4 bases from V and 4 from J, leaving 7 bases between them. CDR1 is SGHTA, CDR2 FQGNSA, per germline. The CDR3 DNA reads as TGTGCCAGCAGCTCTGGGACCACCGGGGAGCTGTTTTTT. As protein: CASSSGTTGELFF.

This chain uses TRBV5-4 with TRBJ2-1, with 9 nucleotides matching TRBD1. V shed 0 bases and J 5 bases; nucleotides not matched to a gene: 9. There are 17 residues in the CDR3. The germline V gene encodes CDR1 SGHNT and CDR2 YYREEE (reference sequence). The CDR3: CASSLGTGARLHNEQFF. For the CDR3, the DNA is TGTGCCAGCAGCTTGGGGACAGGGGCTCGGCTACACAATGAGCAGTTCTTC.

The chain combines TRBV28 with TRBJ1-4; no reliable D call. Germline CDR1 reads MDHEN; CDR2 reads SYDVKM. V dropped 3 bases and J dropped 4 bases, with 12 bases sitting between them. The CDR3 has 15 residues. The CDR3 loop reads CASSFGGLGNEKLFF. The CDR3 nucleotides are TGTGCCAGCAGTTTCGGTGGTTTGGGTAATGAAAAACTGTTTTTT.

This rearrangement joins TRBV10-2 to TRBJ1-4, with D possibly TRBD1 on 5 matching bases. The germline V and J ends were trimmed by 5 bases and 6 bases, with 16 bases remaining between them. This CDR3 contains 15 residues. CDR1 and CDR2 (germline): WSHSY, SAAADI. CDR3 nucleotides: TGCGCCAGCAGTCAGACTGGGGGTGGGTATGAAAAACTGTTTTTT. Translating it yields CASSQTGGGYEKLFF.

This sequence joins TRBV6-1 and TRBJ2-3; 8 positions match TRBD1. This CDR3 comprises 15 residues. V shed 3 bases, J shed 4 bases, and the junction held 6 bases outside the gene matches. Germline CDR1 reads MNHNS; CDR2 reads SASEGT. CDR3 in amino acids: CASSDGQGRADTQYF. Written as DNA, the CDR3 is TGTGCCAGCAGTGACGGACAGGGTCGGGCAGATACGCAGTATTTT.

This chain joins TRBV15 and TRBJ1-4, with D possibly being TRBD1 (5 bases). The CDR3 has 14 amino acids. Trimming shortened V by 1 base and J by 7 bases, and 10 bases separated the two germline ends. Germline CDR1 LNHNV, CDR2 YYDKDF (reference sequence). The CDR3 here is CATSRGQFVEKLFF. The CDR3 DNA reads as TGTGCCACCAGCAGAGGACAGTTTGTTGAAAAACTGTTTTTT.

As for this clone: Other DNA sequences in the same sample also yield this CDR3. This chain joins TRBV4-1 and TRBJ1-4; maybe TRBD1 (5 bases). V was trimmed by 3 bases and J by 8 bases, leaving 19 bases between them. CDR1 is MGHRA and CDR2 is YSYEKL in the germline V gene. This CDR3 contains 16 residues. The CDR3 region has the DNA TGCGCCAGCAGCCAGGGGCGGGGGGAAGCTTACGAAAAACTGTTTTTT. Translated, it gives CASSQGRGEAYEKLFF.